This T cell receptor beta chain was recorded in a study of T cell responses to AZD1222 COVID-19 vaccine. A note on this clone: Its matching antigen is unknown.

Study outcomes and limitations: Only six people who got AZD1222 tested seropositive at baseline. Recipients of two AZD1222 doses showed rising Spike-specific TCR breadth and depth.

TCRdb's copy holds only in-frame clones and misses some; the assay was immunoSEQ multiplex PCR. The table lists around 140,000 clones, 90% to 95% of them singletons. Between the trimmed V and J ends, which lost 7 bases and 6 bases, there was a span of 9 bases. Germline CDR1 is SNHLY and CDR2 is FYNNEI. The CDR3 is made up of 12 amino acids. The source material was peripheral blood, sampled after recovery from COVID-19. The TCR originated in an adult who had recovered from COVID-19. The rearrangement joins TRBV2 to TRBJ1-4; possibly TRBD1 for D (5 bases). The CDR3 sequence is CASTGDDEKLFF. CDR3 nucleotides: TGTGCCAGCACTGGGGACGATGAAAAACTGTTTTTT.